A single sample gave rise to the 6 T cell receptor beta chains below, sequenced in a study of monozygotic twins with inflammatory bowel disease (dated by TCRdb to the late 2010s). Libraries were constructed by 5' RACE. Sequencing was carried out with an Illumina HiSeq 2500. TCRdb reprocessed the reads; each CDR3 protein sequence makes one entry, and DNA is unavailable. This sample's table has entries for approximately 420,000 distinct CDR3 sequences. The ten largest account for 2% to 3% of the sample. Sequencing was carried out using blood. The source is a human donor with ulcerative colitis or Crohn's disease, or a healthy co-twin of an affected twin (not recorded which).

This chain's CDR3 is CASSPDRVVGYTF. The chain joins TRBV9 to TRBJ1-2; with no DNA, the TCRdb D assignment of TRBD1 cannot be verified. This CDR3 comprises 13 residues. CDR1 and CDR2 from the germline V gene are SGDLS and YYNGEE.

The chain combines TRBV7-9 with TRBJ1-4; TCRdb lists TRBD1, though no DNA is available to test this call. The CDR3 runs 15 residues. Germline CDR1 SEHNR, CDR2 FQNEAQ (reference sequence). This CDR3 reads CASRPTGTGNEKLFF.

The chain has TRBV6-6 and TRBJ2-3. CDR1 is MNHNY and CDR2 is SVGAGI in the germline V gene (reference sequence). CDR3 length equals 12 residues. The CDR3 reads CASTRSTDTQYF.

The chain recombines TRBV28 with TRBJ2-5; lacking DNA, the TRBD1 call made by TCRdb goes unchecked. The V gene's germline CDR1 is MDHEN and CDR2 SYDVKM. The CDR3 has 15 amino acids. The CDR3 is CASTPTGGRRETQYF.

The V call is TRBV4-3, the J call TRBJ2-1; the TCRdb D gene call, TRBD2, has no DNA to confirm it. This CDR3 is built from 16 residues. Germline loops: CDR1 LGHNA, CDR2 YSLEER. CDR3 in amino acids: CASSQGDFLRHNEQFF.

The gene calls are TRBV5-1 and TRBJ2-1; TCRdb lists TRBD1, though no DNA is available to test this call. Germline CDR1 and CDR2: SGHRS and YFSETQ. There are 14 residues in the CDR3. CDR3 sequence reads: CASSGGDTYNEQFF.